The 30 T cell receptor beta chains reported below all come from one sample, sequenced in a study of identical twins. Via MiXCR, TCRdb re-called the 5' RACE reads, giving one row per CDR3 protein. This repertoire shows nearly 900,000 distinct CDR3 sequences, around an eighth found once; its top ten account for around 1.5%. These data were also filed under a second study, of yellow fever vaccine responses in identical twins.

Material: PBMCs. Receptors originate from a woman aged 18-29 years in good health.

This clonotype was recorded at least ten times. The chain combines TRBV4-1 with TRBJ2-3, with D possibly called TRBD1 or TRBD2 (5 bases each). CDR3 size: 17 residues. Germline CDR1 and CDR2: MGHRA and YSYEKL. Trimming shortened V by 0 bases and J by 2 bases, and 15 bases separated the two germline ends. The CDR3 DNA sequence: TGCGCCAGCAGCCAAGATGGGATCGGGACGCCCACAGATACGCAGTATTTT. Its protein is CASSQDGIGTPTDTQYF.

This clonotype appeared a few times. The chain is built from TRBV5-1 and TRBJ1-5; D possibly corresponds to TRBD1 (6 bases). The CDR3 is made up of 14 amino acids. Trimming took off 0 bases at V and 6 bases at J, with 10 bases between the two ends. Germline CDR1 SGHRS, CDR2 YFSETQ. CDR3 sequence (DNA): TGCGCCAGCAGCTTGGAGTGGGGGCTTCAGCCCCAGCATTTT. Translation: CASSLEWGLQPQHF.

The CDR3, as DNA: TGTGCCAGCAGCCTCCTTAGCGGGAGGCGTCTCGGGGGGGTTACGAATGAGCAGTTCTTC. Protein: CASSLLSGRRLGGVTNEQFF. The chain combines TRBV11-1 with TRBJ2-1, with 10 bases aligning to TRBD2. Germline CDR1 SGHAT, CDR2 FQDESV (reference sequence). The CDR3 loop spans 20 amino acids. V was pared by 5 bases and J by 7 bases, with 23 bases of the junction left unmatched.

Many counts were recorded for this clonotype. The rearrangement uses TRBV5-1 and TRBJ1-1; D remains ambiguous. CDR1 is SGHRS and CDR2 is YFSETQ in the germline V gene. Trimming removed 0 bases at V and 4 bases at J, with 7 bases between. The CDR3 is made up of 13 amino acids. Written as DNA, the CDR3 is TGCGCCAGCAGCTTGGTAGCAGCCACTGAAGCTTTCTTT. Its translation: CASSLVAATEAFF.

This sequence joins TRBV11-2 and TRBJ2-1; 9 bases map to TRBD2. Germline V lookup: CDR1 SGHAT, CDR2 FQNNGV. The CDR3 is 19 amino acids. Trimming took 3 bases from V and 0 from J; bases not matched to a gene: 12. The CDR3 sequence is CASSFPLLAGNASYNEQFF. Written as DNA, the CDR3 is TGTGCCAGCAGCTTTCCCTTGCTAGCGGGAAATGCCTCCTACAATGAGCAGTTCTTC.

The V gene is TRBV10-3, the J gene TRBJ2-7; TRBD1 matches at 9 bases. Trimming took 5 bases from V and 0 from J; bases not matched to a gene: 2. CDR1 and CDR2 (germline): ENHRY, SYGVKD. The CDR3 has 14 residues. The CDR3 region has the DNA TGTGCCATCAGTACGGACAGGGGCTCCTACGAGCAGTACGTC. The encoded protein is CAISTDRGSYEQYV.

In this sample, this clonotype turned up many times. The chain has TRBV11-2 and TRBJ1-1; TRBD1 might be the D (6 bases). The CDR3 sequence is 14 residues long. Trimming took off 5 bases at V and 2 bases at J, with 12 bases between the two ends. Germline V CDR1 and CDR2: SGHAT, FQNNGV. CDR3 loop: CASSVQGGNTEAFF. Written as DNA, the CDR3 is TGTGCCAGCAGCGTACAGGGTGGTAACACTGAAGCTTTCTTT.

This clonotype was counted only a few times. V usage is TRBV6-5 and J usage is TRBJ2-1; D could derive from TRBD1 or TRBD2 (5 bases each). The ends were cut back, 2 bases at V and 0 bases at J, with 8 bases in the middle. CDR3 length: 15 residues. Per the germline V gene, CDR1 is MNHEY and CDR2 is SVGAGI. The CDR3 is CASSYGAGSYNEQFF. The DNA of the CDR3 is TGTGCCAGCAGTTACGGGGCGGGCTCCTACAATGAGCAGTTCTTC.

This clonotype was found a few times. The chain couples TRBV7-3 to TRBJ2-3, with D perhaps matching TRBD1 (5 bases). Trimming pared 1 base from V and 4 bases from J, leaving 6 bases between. CDR3 length equals 13 residues. Germline V gene sequence: CDR1 SGHTA, CDR2 FQGTGA. CDR3 protein: CASSLKGSDTQYF. Here the CDR3 DNA reads TGTGCCAGCAGCTTAAAGGGGTCAGATACGCAGTATTTT.

This clonotype was counted between two and nine times. An end of the junction differs from the germline gene, which may be a read error. The rearrangement joins TRBV7-2 to TRBJ2-7; D remains ambiguous. Germline values: CDR1 SGHTA, CDR2 FQGNSA. The CDR3 covers 12 residues. The CDR3 DNA follows: TGTGCCAGCAGCTTAAACCCGCACCCGGTCGACTTC. Protein sequence: CASSLNPHPVDF.

The V gene is TRBV7-6, the J gene TRBJ2-6, with TRBD1 matching over 8 bases. Per germline, CDR1 SGHVS and CDR2 FNYEAQ. V was clipped by 6 bases and J by 0 bases; unmatched bases: 19. CDR3 length equals 21 residues. CDR3 nucleotides: TGTGCCAGCAGTCATCCTCGGTGGGCAGGGGGCGCCTACTCTGGGGCCAACGTCCTGACTTTC. Residues: CASSHPRWAGGAYSGANVLTF.

This chain uses TRBV5-6 with TRBJ1-2; D is unclear. Trimming stripped 2 bases from V and 8 bases from J, with 16 bases between. The CDR3 is 14 amino acids. Germline CDR1 reads SGHDT; CDR2 reads YYEEEE. CDR3 in DNA: TGTGCCAGCAGCTTTTACTCAGGCCTACTCGGCTACACCTTC. Its translation is CASSFYSGLLGYTF.

This clonotype turned up a few times. The chain is built from TRBV5-1 and TRBJ2-5, with D maybe TRBD1 (6 bases). Trimming took 2 bases from V and 4 from J, leaving 18 bases between them. This CDR3 region has 16 residues. The V gene's germline CDR1 is SGHRS and CDR2 YFSETQ. The CDR3 DNA sequence: TGCGCCAGCAGCTTACATGGGGTAGCGACAGGAGAGACCCAGTACTTC. As protein: CASSLHGVATGETQYF.

The CDR3: CASSELSSGGGWDEQFF. CDR3 DNA: TGTGCCAGCAGTGAACTCTCTAGCGGGGGGGGTTGGGATGAGCAGTTCTTC. The genes are TRBV25-1 and TRBJ2-1; 12 bases are shared with TRBD2. The germline CDR1 and CDR2 sequences are MGHDK and SYGVNS. CDR3 length equals 17 residues. J gave up 8 bases and V 2 bases, and 10 bases lay outside the gene matches.

This chain joins TRBV5-3 and TRBJ2-2; D remains ambiguous. TRBV5-3 is flagged as an ORF with uncertain function. The CDR3 loop spans 14 amino acids. V lost 8 bases and J 7 bases, leaving 18 bases between the germline ends. CDR3 bases: TGTGCCAGGAGCCCCGGGCTACTCGGCGGGGAGCTGTTTTTT. Its translation: CARSPGLLGGELFF.

This clonotype showed up many times. This chain connects TRBV5-1 to TRBJ1-1; no clear D. CDR1 SGHRS and CDR2 YFSETQ come from the germline V gene. This CDR3 region has 15 residues. V lost 4 bases and J 4 bases, leaving 17 bases between the germline ends. The CDR3 DNA follows: TGCGCCAGCAGCCTACCGGCCACAAGCGGCACTGAAGCTTTCTTT. It is translated as CASSLPATSGTEAFF. The full variable domain, with the rest looked up from reference TRBV5-1 and TRBJ1-1, is KAGVTQTPRYLIKTRGQQVTLSCSPISGHRSVSWYQQTPGQGLQFLFEYFSETQRNKGNFPGRFSGRQFSNSRSEMNVSTLELGDSALYLCASSLPATSGTEAFFGQGTRLTVV.

This clonotype was seen only a few times. V is TRBV6-1 and J is TRBJ1-1; no clear D gene. The CDR3 runs to 12 residues. Trimming removed 8 bases at V and 4 bases at J, with 11 bases between. Per the germline V gene, CDR1 is MNHNS and CDR2 is SASEGT. CDR3 sequence: CASSRFGTEAFF. In DNA form, the CDR3 reads TGTGCCAGCTCCCGGTTCGGCACTGAAGCTTTCTTT.

The V and J genes are TRBV2 and TRBJ2-1; 7 nucleotides line up with TRBD2. Germline V gene data show CDR1 as SNHLY and CDR2 as FYNNEI. The CDR3 has 12 residues. CDR3 amino acids: CGIAGVKNEQFF. The CDR3 region has the DNA TGTGGGATCGCGGGGGTTAAAAATGAGCAGTTCTTC.

The chain links TRBV12-3 or TRBV12-4 to TRBJ2-1; 7 bases line up with TRBD2. The length of the CDR3 is 13 residues. The V and J ends lost 1 base and 13 bases, in that order; junction bases with no gene match: 7. As DNA, the CDR3 is TGTGCCAGCAGTTTAGGTTCCGCGGGAGATCAGTTCTTC. Residues: CASSLGSAGDQFF.

The chain carries TRBV5-1 and TRBJ1-1; 7 nucleotides match TRBD1. V trimming: 0 bases; J trimming: 5 bases; junction bases outside the gene matches: 7. In germline, CDR1 is SGHRS, CDR2 YFSETQ. This CDR3 contains 15 residues. CDR3 region: CASSLVQGSRTEAFF. CDR3 coding DNA: TGCGCCAGCAGCTTGGTACAGGGGTCGAGGACTGAAGCTTTCTTT.

The sample holds a few counts of this clonotype. The chain recombines TRBV3-1 with TRBJ2-7, with TRBD2 as a possible D gene (6 bases). CDR1 is LGHDT, CDR2 YNNKEL, per germline (reference sequence). The CDR3 is 13 amino acids. Trimming shortened V by 1 base and J by 5 bases, and 9 bases separated the two germline ends. CDR3 in amino acids: CASSQGGAHEQYV. Here the CDR3 DNA reads TGTGCCAGCAGCCAAGGCGGGGCTCACGAGCAGTACGTC.

This clonotype has more than one count but fewer than ten. The rearrangement joins TRBV9 to TRBJ2-7; TRBD1 aligns across 7 bases. The CDR3 spans 16 residues. Trimming took 6 bases from V and 4 from J; bases not matched to a gene: 16. CDR1 SGDLS and CDR2 YYNGEE come from the germline V gene. The CDR3 nucleotides are TGTGCCAGCACCTTACCGCCCCCGGGACAGCCTTACGAGCAGTACGTC. Encoded protein: CASTLPPPGQPYEQYV.

This clonotype was recorded a few times. The chain combines TRBV6-8 with TRBJ1-1; a weak D match, TRBD1 (6 bases). The CDR3 runs 13 residues. The V gene lost 8 bases and the J gene lost 4 bases, with 14 bases spanning the gap. From germline, CDR1 is MNHGY and CDR2 SAAAGT. The CDR3 bases are TGTGCCAGCCTAATACAGGGTGTCACTGAAGCTTTCTTT. Translating gives CASLIQGVTEAFF.

This clonotype was seen only a few times. This chain links TRBV6-1 with TRBJ1-6, with 8 bases matching TRBD1. The germline gives CDR1 MNHNS, CDR2 SASEGT. The CDR3 is made up of 14 amino acids. The J segment lost 10 bases and the V segment lost 6 bases, leaving 8 bases of the junction unmatched. The CDR3 protein is CASSRTGQGSPLHF. The DNA for the CDR3 is TGTGCCAGCAGCCGGACAGGGCAAGGGTCACCCCTCCACTTT.

The J gene is TRBJ2-2, the V gene TRBV5-1; tentative D call: TRBD2 (5 bases). V lost 4 bases, J lost 7 bases, and 20 bases lay in between. This CDR3 is built from 16 residues. Germline CDR1 and CDR2: SGHRS and YFSETQ. CDR3: CASSPGGVIFSGELFF. CDR3 bases: TGCGCCAGCAGCCCCGGAGGTGTGATCTTTAGCGGGGAGCTGTTTTTT. The entire variable domain, with the rest obtained from reference TRBV5-1 and TRBJ2-2, is as follows: KAGVTQTPRYLIKTRGQQVTLSCSPISGHRSVSWYQQTPGQGLQFLFEYFSETQRNKGNFPGRFSGRQFSNSRSEMNVSTLELGDSALYLCASSPGGVIFSGELFFGEGSRLTVL.

The V call is TRBV20-1, the J call TRBJ1-1; D is ambiguous. The V gene's germline CDR1 is DFQATT and CDR2 SNEGSKA (reference sequence). The V and J ends lost 3 bases and 0 bases respectively, with 8 bases between them. The CDR3 is made up of 13 amino acids. The CDR3 DNA reads as TGCAGTGCTAGCGCCAGCATGAACACTGAAGCTTTCTTT. It codes for CSASASMNTEAFF.

This clonotype was counted a few times. The rearrangement joins TRBV12-3 or TRBV12-4 to TRBJ2-1; TRBD2 matches at 14 bases. V trimming: 6 bases; J trimming: 6 bases; junction bases outside the gene matches: 7. This CDR3 contains 16 residues. Written as DNA, the CDR3 is TGTGCCAGCAGCCCCCGGGGACTAGCGGGAGTCAATGAGCAGTTCTTC. This translates into CASSPRGLAGVNEQFF.

This clonotype has more than one count but fewer than ten. The gene calls are TRBV3-1 and TRBJ2-2; D might be TRBD2 (6 bases). The CDR3 covers 15 residues. Looked up from germline, CDR1 is LGHDT and CDR2 is YNNKEL (reference sequence). V was pared by 4 bases and J by 4 bases, with 13 bases between. CDR3 protein: CASSPIVGGTGELFF. CDR3 nucleotides: TGTGCCAGCAGCCCGATCGTGGGGGGCACCGGGGAGCTGTTTTTT. The complete variable domain, with remaining parts taken from reference TRBV3-1 and TRBJ2-2, reads DTAVSQTPKYLVTQMGNDKSIKCEQNLGHDTMYWYKQDSKKFLKIMFSYNNKELIINETVPNRFSPKSPDKAHLNLHINSLELGDSAVYFCASSPIVGGTGELFFGEGSRLTVL.

V and J are TRBV6-1 and TRBJ2-2; no firm D call. This CDR3 has 16 residues. The V end was cut by 3 bases, the J end by 5 bases, with 16 bases between. The germline V gene encodes CDR1 MNHNS and CDR2 SASEGT. The CDR3 region is CASSDGLEILTGELFF. The CDR3 bases are TGTGCCAGCAGTGATGGCCTAGAGATTTTGACCGGGGAGCTGTTTTTT.

This clonotype came up many times. The junction departs from germline at one end; a sequencing error may be responsible. The J gene is TRBJ1-1, the V gene TRBV5-1; D call uncertain. The CDR3 is 14 amino acids. Germline-derived CDR1 and CDR2 are SGHRS and YFSETQ. The CDR3 here is CASTLWPVNTEAFF. CDR3 nucleotide sequence: TGCGCCAGCACCTTGTGGCCGGTGAACACTGAAGCTTTCTTT.